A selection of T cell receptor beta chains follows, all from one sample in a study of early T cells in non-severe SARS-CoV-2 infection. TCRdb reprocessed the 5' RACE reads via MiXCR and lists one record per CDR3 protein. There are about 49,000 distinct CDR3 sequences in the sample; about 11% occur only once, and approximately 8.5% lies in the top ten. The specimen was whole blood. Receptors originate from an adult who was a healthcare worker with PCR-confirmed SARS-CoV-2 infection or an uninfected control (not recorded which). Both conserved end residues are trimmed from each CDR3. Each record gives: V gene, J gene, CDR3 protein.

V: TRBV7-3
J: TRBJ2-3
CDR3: ASRAGLAALDTQY

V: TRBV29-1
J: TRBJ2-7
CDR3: SVIGTSGRALYEQY

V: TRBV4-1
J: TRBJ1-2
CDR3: ASSLLTGYGYT

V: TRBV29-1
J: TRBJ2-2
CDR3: SVDRGREDGELF

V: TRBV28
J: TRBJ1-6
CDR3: ASSLMEGNSPLH

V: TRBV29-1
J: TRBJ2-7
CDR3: SVVGRDYEQY

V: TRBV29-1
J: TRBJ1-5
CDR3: SVGPGAGQPQH

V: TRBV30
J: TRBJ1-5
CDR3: AWSPGLGNQPQH

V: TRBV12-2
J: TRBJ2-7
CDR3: ASRPPSLVGSYEQY

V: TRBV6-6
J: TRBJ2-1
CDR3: ASSYGGSQRQF

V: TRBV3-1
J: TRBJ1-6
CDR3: ASSRQTTGDNSPLH